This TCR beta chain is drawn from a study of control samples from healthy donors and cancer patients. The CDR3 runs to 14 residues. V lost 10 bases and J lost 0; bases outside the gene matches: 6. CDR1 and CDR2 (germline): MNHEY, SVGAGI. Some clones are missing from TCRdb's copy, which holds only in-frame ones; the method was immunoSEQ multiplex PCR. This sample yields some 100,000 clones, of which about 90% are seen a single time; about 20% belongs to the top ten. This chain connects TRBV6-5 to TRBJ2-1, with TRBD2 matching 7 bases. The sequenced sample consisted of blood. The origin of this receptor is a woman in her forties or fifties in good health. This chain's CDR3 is CATKRGGSYNEQFF. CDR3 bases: TGTGCCACCAAGCGGGGTGGCTCCTACAATGAGCAGTTCTTC.